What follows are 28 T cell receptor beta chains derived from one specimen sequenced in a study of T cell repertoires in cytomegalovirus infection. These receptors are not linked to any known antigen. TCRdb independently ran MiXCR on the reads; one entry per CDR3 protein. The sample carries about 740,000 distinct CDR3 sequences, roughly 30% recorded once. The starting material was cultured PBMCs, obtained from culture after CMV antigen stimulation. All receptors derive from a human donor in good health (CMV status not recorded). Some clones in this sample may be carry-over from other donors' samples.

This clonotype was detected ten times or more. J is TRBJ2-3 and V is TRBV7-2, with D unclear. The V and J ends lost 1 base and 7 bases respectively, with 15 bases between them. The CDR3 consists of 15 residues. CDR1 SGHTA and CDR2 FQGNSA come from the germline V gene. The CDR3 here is CASSLDGQVVNTQYF. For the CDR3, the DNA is TGTGCCAGCAGCTTAGACGGCCAGGTAGTGAATACGCAGTATTTT.

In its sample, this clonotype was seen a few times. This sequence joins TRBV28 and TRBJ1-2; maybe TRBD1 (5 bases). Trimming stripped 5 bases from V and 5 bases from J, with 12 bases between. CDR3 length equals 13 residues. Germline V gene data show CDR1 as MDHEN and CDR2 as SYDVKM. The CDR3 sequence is CASSHDSGYGYTF. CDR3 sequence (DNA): TGTGCCAGCAGTCACGACAGCGGGTATGGCTACACCTTC.

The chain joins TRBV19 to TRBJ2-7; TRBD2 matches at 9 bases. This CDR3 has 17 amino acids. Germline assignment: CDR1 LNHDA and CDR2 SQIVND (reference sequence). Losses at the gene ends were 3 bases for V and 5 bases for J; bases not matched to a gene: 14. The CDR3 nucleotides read TGTGCCAGTAGTATGACTAGCGGCCTCGCGGGTATCGACGAGCAGTACTTC. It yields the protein CASSMTSGLAGIDEQYF.

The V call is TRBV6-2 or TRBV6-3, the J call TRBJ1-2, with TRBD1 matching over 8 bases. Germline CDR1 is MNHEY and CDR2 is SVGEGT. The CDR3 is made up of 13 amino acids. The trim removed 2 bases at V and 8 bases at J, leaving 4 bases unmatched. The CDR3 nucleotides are TGTGCCAGCAGTTACCTCCGGGACAGGGGCTACACCTTC. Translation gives CASSYLRDRGYTF.

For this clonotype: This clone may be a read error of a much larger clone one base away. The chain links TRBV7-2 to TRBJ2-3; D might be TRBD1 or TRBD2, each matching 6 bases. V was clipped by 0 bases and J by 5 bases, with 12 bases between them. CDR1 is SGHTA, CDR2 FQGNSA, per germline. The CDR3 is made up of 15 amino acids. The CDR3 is CASSLAIGGKDTQYF. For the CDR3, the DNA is TGTGCCAGCAGCTTAGCCATCGGGGGCAAAGATACGCAGTATTTT. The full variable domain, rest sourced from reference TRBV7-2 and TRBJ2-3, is GAGVSQSPSNKVTEKGKDVELRCDPISGHTALYWYRQSLGQGLEFLIYFQGNSAPDKSGLPSDRFSAERTGGSVSTLTIQRTQQEDSAVYLCASSLAIGGKDTQYFGPGTRLTVL.

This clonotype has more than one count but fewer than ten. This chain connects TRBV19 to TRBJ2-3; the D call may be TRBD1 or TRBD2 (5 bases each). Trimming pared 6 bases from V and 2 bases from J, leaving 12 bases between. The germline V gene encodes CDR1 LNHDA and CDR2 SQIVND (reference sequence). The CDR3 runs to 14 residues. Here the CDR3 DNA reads TGTGCCAGTAGCCGGGGCGGTTACACAGATACGCAGTATTTT. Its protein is CASSRGGYTDTQYF.

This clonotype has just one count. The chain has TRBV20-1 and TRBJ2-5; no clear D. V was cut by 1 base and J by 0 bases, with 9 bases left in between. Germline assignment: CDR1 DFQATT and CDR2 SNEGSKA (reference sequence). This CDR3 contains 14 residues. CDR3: CSARGLGYQETQYF. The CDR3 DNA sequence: TGCAGTGCTAGAGGGTTAGGGTACCAAGAGACCCAGTACTTC.

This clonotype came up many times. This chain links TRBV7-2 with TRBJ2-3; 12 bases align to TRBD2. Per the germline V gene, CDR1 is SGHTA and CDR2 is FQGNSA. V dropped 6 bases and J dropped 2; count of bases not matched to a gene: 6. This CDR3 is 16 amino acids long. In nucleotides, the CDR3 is TGTGCCAGCAGGCGGACTAGCGGGACCCTCACAGATACGCAGTATTTT. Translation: CASRRTSGTLTDTQYF.

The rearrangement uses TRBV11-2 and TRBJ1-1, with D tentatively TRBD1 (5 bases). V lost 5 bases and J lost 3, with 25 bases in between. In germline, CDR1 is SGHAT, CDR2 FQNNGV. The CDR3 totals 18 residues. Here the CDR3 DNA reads TGTGCCAGCAGCCAAGGGGTGGGCTCCCCTGGGATTGACACTGAAGCTTTCTTT. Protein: CASSQGVGSPGIDTEAFF.

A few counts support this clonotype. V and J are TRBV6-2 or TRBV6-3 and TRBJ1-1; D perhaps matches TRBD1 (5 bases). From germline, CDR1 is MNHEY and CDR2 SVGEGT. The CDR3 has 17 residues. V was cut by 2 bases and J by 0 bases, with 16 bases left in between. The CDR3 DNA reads TGTGCCAGCAGTTACACGACAGTGTCACGGATGAACACTGAAGCTTTCTTT. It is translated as CASSYTTVSRMNTEAFF.

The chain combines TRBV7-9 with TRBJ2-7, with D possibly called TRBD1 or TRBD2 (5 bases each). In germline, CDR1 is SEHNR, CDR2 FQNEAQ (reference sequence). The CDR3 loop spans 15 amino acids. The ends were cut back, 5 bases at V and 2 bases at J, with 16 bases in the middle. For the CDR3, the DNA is TGTGCCAGCAGCCAAAATCGGGGCCCCCCCTACGAGCAGTACTTC. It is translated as CASSQNRGPPYEQYF.

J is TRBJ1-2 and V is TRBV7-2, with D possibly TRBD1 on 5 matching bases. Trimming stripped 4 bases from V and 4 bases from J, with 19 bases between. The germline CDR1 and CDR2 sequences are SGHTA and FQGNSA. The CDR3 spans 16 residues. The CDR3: CASSSDSLPSPYGYTF. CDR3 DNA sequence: TGTGCCAGCAGCTCCGACAGTCTACCCTCCCCCTATGGCTACACCTTC.

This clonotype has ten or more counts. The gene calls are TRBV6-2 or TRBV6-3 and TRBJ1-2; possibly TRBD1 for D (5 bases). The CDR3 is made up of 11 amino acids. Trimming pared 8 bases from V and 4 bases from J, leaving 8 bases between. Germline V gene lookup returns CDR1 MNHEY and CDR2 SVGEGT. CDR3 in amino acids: CASGQGYGYTF. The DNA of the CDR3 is TGTGCCAGCGGTCAGGGCTATGGCTACACCTTC.

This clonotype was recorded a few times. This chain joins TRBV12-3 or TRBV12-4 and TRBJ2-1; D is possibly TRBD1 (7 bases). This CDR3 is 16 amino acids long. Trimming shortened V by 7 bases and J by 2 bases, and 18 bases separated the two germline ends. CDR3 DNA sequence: TGTGCCAGCACCGGTACAGGAGGGGGCACCTACAATGAGCAGTTCTTC. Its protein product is CASTGTGGGTYNEQFF.

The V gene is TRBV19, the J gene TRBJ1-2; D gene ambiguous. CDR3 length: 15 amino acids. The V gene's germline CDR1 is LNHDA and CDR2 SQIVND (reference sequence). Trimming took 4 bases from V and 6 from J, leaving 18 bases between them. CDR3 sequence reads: CASSSPRGRLDGYTF. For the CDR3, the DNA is TGTGCCAGTAGTAGCCCCAGAGGGCGCTTAGATGGCTACACCTTC.

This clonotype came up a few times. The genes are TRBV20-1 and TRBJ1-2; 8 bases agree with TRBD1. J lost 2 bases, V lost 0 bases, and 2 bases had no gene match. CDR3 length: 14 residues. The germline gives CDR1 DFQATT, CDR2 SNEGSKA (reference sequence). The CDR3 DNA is TGCAGTGCTAGAGAGAACAGGGGGAACTATGGCTACACCTTC. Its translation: CSARENRGNYGYTF.

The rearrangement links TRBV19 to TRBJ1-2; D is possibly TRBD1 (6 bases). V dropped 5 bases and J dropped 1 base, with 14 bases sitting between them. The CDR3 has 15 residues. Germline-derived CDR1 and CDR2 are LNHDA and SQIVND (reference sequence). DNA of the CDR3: TGTGCCAGTAGTCCAACGGGGGGCGTTAACTATGGCTACACCTTC. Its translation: CASSPTGGVNYGYTF.

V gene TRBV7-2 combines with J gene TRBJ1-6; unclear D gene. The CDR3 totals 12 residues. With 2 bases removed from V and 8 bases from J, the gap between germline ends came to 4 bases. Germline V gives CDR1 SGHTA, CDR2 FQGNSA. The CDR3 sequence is CASSLSYSPLHF. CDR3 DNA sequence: TGTGCCAGCAGCTTAAGTTATTCACCCCTCCACTTT.

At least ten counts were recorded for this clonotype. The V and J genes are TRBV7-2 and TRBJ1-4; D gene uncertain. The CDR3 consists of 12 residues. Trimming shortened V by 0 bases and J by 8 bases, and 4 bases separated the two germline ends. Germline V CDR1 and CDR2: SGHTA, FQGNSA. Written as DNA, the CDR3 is TGTGCCAGCAGCTTAGCGCGGGAAAAACTGTTTTTT. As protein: CASSLAREKLFF.

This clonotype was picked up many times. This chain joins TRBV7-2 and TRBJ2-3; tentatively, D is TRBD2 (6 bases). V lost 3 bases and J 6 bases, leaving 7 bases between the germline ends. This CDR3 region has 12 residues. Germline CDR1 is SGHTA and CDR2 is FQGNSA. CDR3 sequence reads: CASSLTRDTQYF. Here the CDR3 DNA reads TGTGCCAGCAGCTTGACTAGGGATACGCAGTATTTT. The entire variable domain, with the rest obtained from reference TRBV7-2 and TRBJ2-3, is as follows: GAGVSQSPSNKVTEKGKDVELRCDPISGHTALYWYRQSLGQGLEFLIYFQGNSAPDKSGLPSDRFSAERTGGSVSTLTIQRTQQEDSAVYLCASSLTRDTQYFGPGTRLTVL.

The CDR3 sequence is CASSEARGGSDYEQYF. Written as DNA, the CDR3 is TGTGCCAGCAGTGAAGCGCGGGGAGGTTCGGACTACGAGCAGTACTTC. The rearrangement joins TRBV2 to TRBJ2-7; tentatively, D is TRBD2 (6 bases). V lost 0 bases and J 3 bases, leaving 15 bases between the germline ends. Germline CDR1 and CDR2: SNHLY and FYNNEI. CDR3 length: 16 residues. The entire variable domain, with the rest obtained from reference TRBV2 and TRBJ2-7, is as follows: EPEVTQTPSHQVTQMGQEVILRCVPISNHLYFYWYRQILGQKVEFLVSFYNNEISEKSEIFDDQFSVERPDGSNFTLKIRSTKLEDSAMYFCASSEARGGSDYEQYFGPGTRLTVT.

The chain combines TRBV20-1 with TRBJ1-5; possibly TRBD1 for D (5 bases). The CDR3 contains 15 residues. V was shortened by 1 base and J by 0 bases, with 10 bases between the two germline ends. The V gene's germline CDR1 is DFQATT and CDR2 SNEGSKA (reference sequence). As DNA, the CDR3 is TGCAGTGCTAGAGCCGGGGCCGATAGCAATCAGCCCCAGCATTTT. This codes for CSARAGADSNQPQHF.

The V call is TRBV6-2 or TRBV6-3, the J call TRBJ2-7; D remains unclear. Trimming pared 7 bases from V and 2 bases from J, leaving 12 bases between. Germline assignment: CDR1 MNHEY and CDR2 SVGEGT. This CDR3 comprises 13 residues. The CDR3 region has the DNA TGTGCCAGCACTCGCCTCTATGCCTACGAGCAGTACTTC. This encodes CASTRLYAYEQYF.

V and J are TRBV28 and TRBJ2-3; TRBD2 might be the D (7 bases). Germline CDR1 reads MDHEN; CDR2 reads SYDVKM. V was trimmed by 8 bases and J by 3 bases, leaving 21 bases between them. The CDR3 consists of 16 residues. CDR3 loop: CASGGRGSSETDTQYF. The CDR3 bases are TGTGCCAGCGGGGGGCGGGGGAGCTCCGAAACAGATACGCAGTATTTT.

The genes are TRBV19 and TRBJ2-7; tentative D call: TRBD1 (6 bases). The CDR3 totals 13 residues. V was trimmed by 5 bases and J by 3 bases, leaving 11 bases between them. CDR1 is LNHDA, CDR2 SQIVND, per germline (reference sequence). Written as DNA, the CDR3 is TGTGCCAGTAGTTACAAGGACAGCTACGAGCAGTACTTC. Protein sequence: CASSYKDSYEQYF.

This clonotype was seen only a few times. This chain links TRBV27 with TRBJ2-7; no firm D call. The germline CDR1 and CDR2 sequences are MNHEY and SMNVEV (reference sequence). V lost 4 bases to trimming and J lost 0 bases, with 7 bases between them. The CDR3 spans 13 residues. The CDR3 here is CASSSPPSYEQYF. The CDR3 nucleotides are TGTGCCAGCAGTTCCCCCCCCTCCTACGAGCAGTACTTC.

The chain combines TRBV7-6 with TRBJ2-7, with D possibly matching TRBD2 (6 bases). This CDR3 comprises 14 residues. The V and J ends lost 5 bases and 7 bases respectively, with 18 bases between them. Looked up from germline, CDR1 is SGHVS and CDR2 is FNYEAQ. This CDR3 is CASSPGLDLREQYF. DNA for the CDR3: TGTGCCAGCAGCCCGGGACTGGACCTACGGGAGCAGTACTTC.

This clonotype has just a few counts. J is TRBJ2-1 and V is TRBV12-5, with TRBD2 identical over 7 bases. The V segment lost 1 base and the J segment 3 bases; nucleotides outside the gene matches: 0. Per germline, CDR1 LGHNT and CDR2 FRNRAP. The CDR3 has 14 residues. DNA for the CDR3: TGTGCTAGTGGTTTGGGCGGGGGCTACAATGAGCAGTTCTTC. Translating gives CASGLGGGYNEQFF. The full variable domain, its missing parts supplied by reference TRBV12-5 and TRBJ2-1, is DARVTQTPRHKVTEMGQEVTMRCQPILGHNTVFWYRQTMMQGLELLAYFRNRAPLDDSGMPKDRFSAEMPDATLATLKIQPSEPRDSAVYFCASGLGGGYNEQFFGPGTRLTVL.